The rows below give T cell receptor beta chains drawn from one sample of a study of blood T cell repertoires in COVID-19. Here immunoSEQ multiplex PCR was the method, and the copy in TCRdb shows in-frame clones only, minus some. Found here are under 80,000 clones, 80% to 90% of them singletons; the top ten hold around 4.4%. The source material was peripheral blood. The source of these receptors is a man aged 50-59 years with active COVID-19. CDR3s include the opening cysteine and the closing phenylalanine or tryptophan. The D gene is left open where the match is weak. Size is omitted from some rows. Given values are once, few, many or a class for expanded clones.

D: NA
J: TRBJ2-5
size: few
V: TRBV7-2
CDR3: CASSLLWGQQETQYF
DNA: TGTGCCAGCAGCTTATTATGGGGACAACAAGAGACCCAGTACTTC

D: TRBD2
J: TRBJ2-5
size: NA
V: TRBV5-1
CDR3: CASRVGTSAETQYF
DNA: TGCGCCAGCAGGGTTGGGACTAGCGCCGAGACCCAGTACTTC

D: NA
J: TRBJ2-7
size: NA
V: TRBV21-1
CDR3: CASSNPRGARNEQYF
DNA: TGTGCCAGCAGCAACCCCCGAGGCGCCCGGAACGAGCAGTACTTC

D: TRBD1
J: TRBJ1-4
size: NA
V: TRBV18
CDR3: CASSPGQGTNEKLFF
DNA: TGTGCCAGCTCACCAGGACAGGGGACTAATGAAAAACTGTTTTTT

D: NA
J: TRBJ2-5
size: NA
V: TRBV7-2
CDR3: CASSRRGGETQYF
DNA: TGTGCCAGCAGCCGTAGGGGGGGAGAGACCCAGTACTTC

D: NA
J: TRBJ2-4
size: NA
V: TRBV4-3
CDR3: CASSQAFDSKNIQYF
DNA: TGCGCCAGCAGCCAAGCTTTCGACAGCAAAAACATTCAGTACTTC

D: NA
J: TRBJ2-2
size: once
V: TRBV14
CDR3: CASSRQMNTGELFF
DNA: TGTGCCAGCAGTCGACAGATGAACACCGGGGAGCTGTTTTTT

D: TRBD1
J: TRBJ2-7
size: NA
V: TRBV5-1
CDR3: CASSPRTGGNEQYF
DNA: TGCGCCAGCAGCCCGAGGACAGGGGGCAACGAGCAGTACTTC

D: NA
J: TRBJ2-7
size: once
V: TRBV4-2
CDR3: CASSQGQTGGRFTYEQYF
DNA: TGTGCCAGCAGCCAAGGGCAAACTGGAGGGCGATTTACCTACGAGCAGTACTTC

D: NA
J: TRBJ1-2
size: NA
V: TRBV5-1
CDR3: CASSLVSGATNYGYTF
DNA: TGCGCCAGCAGCTTGGTGTCTGGGGCTACTAACTATGGCTACACCTTC

D: NA
J: TRBJ1-1
size: once
V: TRBV6-2/TRBV6-3
CDR3: CASSYTQFNTEAFF
DNA: TGTGCCAGCAGTTATACCCAGTTTAACACTGAAGCTTTCTTT

D: NA
J: TRBJ2-6
size: NA
V: TRBV21-1
CDR3: CASSDSRESSGANVLTF
DNA: TGTGCCAGCAGCGACTCCCGGGAGAGCTCTGGGGCCAACGTCCTGACTTTC

D: NA
J: TRBJ1-4
size: NA
V: TRBV18
CDR3: CASSPPSVQTTNEKLFF
DNA: TGTGCCAGCTCACCACCGTCTGTTCAGACAACTAATGAAAAACTGTTTTTT

D: NA
J: TRBJ2-7
size: NA
V: TRBV9
CDR3: CASSVRRDSYEQYF
DNA: TGTGCCAGCAGCGTTCGGCGGGACTCCTACGAGCAGTACTTC

D: NA
J: TRBJ1-5
size: NA
V: TRBV28
CDR3: CASSLLAGTQPQHF
DNA: TGTGCCAGCAGTTTATTGGCAGGAACTCAGCCCCAGCATTTT

D: TRBD1
J: TRBJ1-1
size: NA
V: TRBV4-2
CDR3: CASSLGTANTEAFF
DNA: TGTGCCAGCAGCCTCGGGACAGCCAACACTGAAGCTTTCTTT